The sequence of this T cell receptor beta chain was determined in a study of shared clonotypes between healthy human individuals. Overall study results and limits: Naive CD4 clonotypes were shared across several donors at roughly 5%.

Concerning this clone: Its antigen is as yet unknown.

The test was conducted at deep level. Using immunoSEQ multiplex PCR, the repertoire was profiled, and TCRdb retains in-frame clones only, with some absent. The sample lists some 1,900,000 clones; about 95% were seen once. The naive CD8 population came from CD45RO-negative cells selected for CCR7, without terminally differentiated effector memory CD45RA+ cells. Germline V gene data show CDR1 as WSHSY and CDR2 as SAAADI. V was clipped by 1 base and J by 4 bases; unmatched bases: 6. The CDR3 spans 17 residues. Input material: naive CD8+ T cells sorted from blood. The TCR sequence derives from a man between 18 and 35 years old in good health. This chain uses TRBV10-2 with TRBJ2-7, with 14 bases lining up with TRBD2. CDR3 protein: CASSEYEGTSGRYEQYF. CDR3 nucleotide sequence: TGCGCCAGCAGTGAGTACGAAGGGACTAGCGGGAGATACGAGCAGTACTTC.